Here is one T cell receptor (beta chain) with its context. This clonotype was detected ten times or more. Its target antigen remains unknown. One base away there is no much larger clone; base qualities are not given. The sample is drawn from a study of T cells in Graves' hyperthyroidism and ophthalmopathy (dated by TCRdb to about 2019). For context, the study as a whole: Peripheral blood samples were taken at initial diagnosis, before any treatment was given. TCR V-J signatures able to tell the groups apart were searched for in a discovery cohort of around 95 patients, of whom approximately 40 had Graves' ophthalmopathy and roughly 57 had stable Graves' hyperthyroidism. Whether ophthalmopathy could be predicted prospectively was tested in an independent validation cohort made up of some 20 hyperthyroidism patients plus 17 patients who later progressed to ophthalmopathy. After blood sampling, hyperthyroidism patients were treated with methimazole at a starting dose of 30 mg daily, and ophthalmopathy patients were treated with high-dose intravenous methylprednisolone. Thyroid tissue and blood T-cell repertoires from more than 5 Graves' hyperthyroidism patients were also compared in the study. The paper describes TCR Vbeta CDR3 sequencing of 140 or so peripheral blood samples, made up of some 40 ophthalmopathy patients, around 78 hyperthyroidism patients and 17 progressor patients. The 100 or so discovery patients were randomly divided into training and test sets at a 7:3 ratio.

The TCR beta CDR3 regions were amplified from RNA transcripts. A first-round RT-PCR of the TCR CDR3 used the HTBI primer set with the Qiagen OneStep RT-PCR kit. The libraries were constructed in a second round of multiplex PCR and then size-selected and purified. Sequencing of the libraries was done on an Illumina HiSeq2000 using paired-end 100 bp reads. The authors' analysis ran thus. SOAPnuke was used to process the raw data, with reads discarded if the reads contained adapters or uncalled bases, had a mean Phred below 15, or lacked an exact constant-primer or identifier match. COPE v1.2.5 was used to merge the high-quality paired reads, and each unique nucleotide sequence was defined as a clonotype. MiTCR v1.1 was used to align clonotypes to the IMGT TRBV, TRBD and TRBJ reference segments. The analysis was restricted to V-J combinations with a frequency above 0.0001, which together covered over 99% of the repertoires. The TCS score was defined as the ratio of F50 (clonal expansion) to E x V (chaos), calculated using BLOSUM62-based TCRdist between CDR3 peptides within each V-J. Welch's t-statistics and random forest reduced 500 to 550 V-J features to 10 to 15, which were used in a naive Bayes classifier (R e1071). TCRdb passed the public sequencing reads through fastp at Q25 and MiXCR, retaining productive beta sequences. Merged by CDR3 protein, the rows form single entries marked with the most common genes and DNA. The V and J calls here are based on TCRdb, not the publication. This sample has a few hundred thousand distinct CDR3 sequences in its table, and nearly 15% of those were observed once. The top ten hold 30% of the sample.

The CDR3 starts with the cysteine, ends with the phenylalanine, and has 16 residues. The read is trimmed to its CDR3 DNA, 48 bases read in frame from base 1. Trimming accounts for 4 bases at V and 4 bases at J, while the number of junction bases matched to no gene is 8. The germline V gene sets CDR1 to SGHRS and CDR2 to YFSETQ. Overall study results and their limits: A model built on a 13 V-J signature distinguished ophthalmopathy from stable hyperthyroidism, reaching roughly 88% sensitivity and approximately 83% specificity in cross-validation and 80%/75% in testing. During validation, the model predicted progression to ophthalmopathy a median of roughly 7.1 months ahead of onset, with almost 71% sensitivity and under 85% specificity. Most expanded thyroid clonotypes (frequency above 0.001) were also found in blood, which suggests that blood repertoires may mirror thyroid immune responses. No statistical method was used to fix the sample size in advance, and group allocation was not hidden from the investigators.

Hyperthyroidism patients were newly diagnosed, with disease duration under 2 months, and aged 18 to 65 years. Patients with uncontrolled infections, other autoimmune diseases, pregnancy or lactation were excluded. Clinical symptoms, serum thyroxine and TRAb, thyroid ultrasound, and orbital computed tomography formed the basis for the diagnoses. For progressor patients, blood was drawn at the first diagnosis of hyperthyroidism, before any ophthalmopathy symptoms had appeared. PBMCs were isolated from 7.5 to 10 ml of fresh peripheral blood by Ficoll-Paque density gradient centrifugation. Progressor patients were initially diagnosed with Graves' hyperthyroidism and developed ophthalmopathy during follow-up. Trizol reagent was used to extract total RNA, and RNA quality was then checked on an Agilent 2100 Bioanalyzer.

The rearrangement combines TRBV5-1 with TRBJ1-1; 12 bases in the junction line up with TRBD1. The sequence came from a woman between 50 and 59 years old with Graves' hyperthyroidism that later progressed to Graves' ophthalmopathy. Material for sequencing was blood. This receptor carries the CDR3 CASSPGTGGAGTEAFF. At the DNA level, the sequence is TGCGCCAGCAGCCCTGGGACAGGGGGCGCCGGCACTGAAGCTTTCTTT.